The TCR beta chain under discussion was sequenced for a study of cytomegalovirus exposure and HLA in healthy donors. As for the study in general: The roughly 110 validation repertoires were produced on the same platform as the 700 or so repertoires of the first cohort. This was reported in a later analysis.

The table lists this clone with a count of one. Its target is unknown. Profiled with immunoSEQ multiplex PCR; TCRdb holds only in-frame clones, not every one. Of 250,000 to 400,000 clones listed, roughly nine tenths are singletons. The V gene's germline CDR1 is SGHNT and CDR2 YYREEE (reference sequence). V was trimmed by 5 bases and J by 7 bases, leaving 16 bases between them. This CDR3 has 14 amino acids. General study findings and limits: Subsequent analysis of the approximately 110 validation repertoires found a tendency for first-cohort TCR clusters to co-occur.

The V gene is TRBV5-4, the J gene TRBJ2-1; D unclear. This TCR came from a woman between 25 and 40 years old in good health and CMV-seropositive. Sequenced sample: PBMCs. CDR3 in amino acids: CASRPETLGNEQFF. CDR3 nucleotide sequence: TGTGCCAGCAGACCCGAGACCTTGGGGAATGAGCAGTTCTTC.